A single sample is the source of the 6 T cell receptor beta chains below, sequenced in a study of regulatory T cells in long-lasting Graves disease. Time point here: newly diagnosed GD, antithyroid drugs for less than 3 months. Construction of the TCR library relied on RNA isolated from PBMCs. Library construction for TCR beta used iRepertoire HTBI primers and Arm-PCR of CDR3 regions. TCRdb independently ran MiXCR on the multiplex PCR reads; one entry per CDR3 protein. The sample has about 620,000 distinct CDR3 sequences, less than 20% seen once. These data also featured in a second study, about T cells in Graves' hyperthyroidism and ophthalmopathy.

The material was peripheral blood mononuclear cells (PBMCs), obtained at new diagnosis, from a patient treated with antithyroid drugs. These receptors were obtained from a woman in her twenties or thirties with Graves disease.

The sample holds many counts of this clonotype. The V call is TRBV20-1, the J call TRBJ1-1; D is unresolved. CDR3 length equals 14 residues. V shed 7 bases and J shed 3 bases, with 18 bases lying between them. Germline lookup yields CDR1 DFQATT and CDR2 SNEGSKA (reference sequence). CDR3 bases: TGCAGTGTTCAAGGGCTCGGGAGAGACACTGAAGCTTTCTTT. This translates into CSVQGLGRDTEAFF.

The chain uses TRBV4-1 and TRBJ2-1; the match to TRBD2 covers 9 bases. The CDR3 runs to 15 residues. Germline assignment: CDR1 MGHRA and CDR2 YSYEKL. J lost 5 bases, V lost 5 bases, and 7 bases had no gene match. CDR3 bases: TGCGCCAGCAGCGATTTAGCGGGAGTTAACAATGAGCAGTTCTTC. It specifies CASSDLAGVNNEQFF.

The chain carries TRBV2 and TRBJ1-1; maybe TRBD1 (5 bases). Trimming pared 5 bases from V and 7 bases from J, leaving 8 bases between. Germline V gene data show CDR1 as SNHLY and CDR2 as FYNNEI. This CDR3 is 11 amino acids long. The CDR3 reads CASSWDVEAFF. CDR3 nucleotide sequence: TGTGCCAGCAGTTGGGACGTTGAAGCTTTCTTT.

This clonotype was seen repeatedly, ten times or more. V and J are TRBV20-1 and TRBJ1-1, with D unresolved. Trimming shortened V by 1 base and J by 0 bases, and 6 bases separated the two germline ends. CDR1 is DFQATT, CDR2 SNEGSKA, per germline (reference sequence). The CDR3 sequence is 13 residues long. CDR3: CSARGGLNTEAFF. CDR3 nucleotide sequence: TGCAGTGCTAGAGGTGGCCTGAACACTGAAGCTTTCTTT.

The CDR3 nucleotides are TGCGCCAGCCAGGGGCTAGCGGGGGGGGGGGCCTACGAGCAGTACTTC. Protein: CASQGLAGGGAYEQYF. The chain has TRBV10-2 and TRBJ2-7; 12 nucleotides match TRBD2. Per the germline V gene, CDR1 is WSHSY and CDR2 is SAAADI. This CDR3 has 16 residues. V lost 8 bases to trimming and J lost 2 bases; unmatched junction nucleotides: 10.

This sequence joins TRBV4-1 and TRBJ2-7; D is unclear. This CDR3 region has 17 residues. Per the germline V gene, CDR1 is MGHRA and CDR2 is YSYEKL. V dropped 0 bases and J dropped 2 bases, with 17 bases sitting between them. CDR3: CASSQEFSASRPYEQYF. The DNA for the CDR3 is TGCGCCAGCAGCCAAGAGTTTTCGGCTAGTCGACCCTACGAGCAGTACTTC.